Each of the 30 T cell receptor beta chains below was sequenced from the same sample in a study of T-cell reconstitution after alpha-beta-depleted transplantation in children. Preparation of the TCRbeta library used unique molecular identifiers. TCRdb called the PCR reads again in MiXCR, with one record for every CDR3 protein. Among approximately 420,000 distinct CDR3 sequences listed, 9.5% to 13% were seen once. The sequenced sample was PBMCs from the stem cell graft donor, obtained from the stem cell graft. These receptors were obtained from a human donor who donated a stem cell graft to a child with acute myeloid leukemia.

This clonotype was detected many times. The J gene is TRBJ2-2, the V gene TRBV10-3; 9 bases fit TRBD1. This CDR3 is 15 amino acids long. V lost 7 bases and J lost 1; bases outside the gene matches: 4. Germline V lookup: CDR1 ENHRY, CDR2 SYGVKD. CDR3 coding DNA: TGTGCCATCAATAAGGGACAGGGGAACACCGGGGAGCTGTTTTTT. Amino acid sequence: CAINKGQGNTGELFF.

The V gene is TRBV12-3 or TRBV12-4, the J gene TRBJ2-2; the match to TRBD2 covers 7 bases. CDR3 size: 12 residues. V trimming: 8 bases; J trimming: 11 bases; junction bases outside the gene matches: 8. CDR3 DNA: TGTGCCAGCGGGTATCCGGGGGGAGAGCTGTTTTTT. Translation gives CASGYPGGELFF.

The table lists this clonotype with a few counts. The rearrangement joins TRBV7-3 to TRBJ1-2; D not certain. Germline-derived CDR1 and CDR2 are SGHTA and FQGTGA. V was pared by 5 bases and J by 5 bases, with 9 bases between. The CDR3 length is 12 residues. CDR3 amino acids: CASSRDGYGYTF. As DNA, the CDR3 is TGTGCCAGCAGCCGCGACGGGTATGGCTACACCTTC.

This chain joins TRBV5-6 and TRBJ1-4; 9 positions match TRBD1. J was trimmed by 6 bases and V by 3 bases; bases with no gene match: 3. Per germline, CDR1 SGHDT and CDR2 YYEEEE. CDR3 length: 14 amino acids. The CDR3 nucleotides read TGTGCCAGCAGCTGGACAGGGGTGGATGAAAAACTGTTTTTT. Its protein product is CASSWTGVDEKLFF.

This clonotype was counted between two and nine times. The chain carries TRBV29-1 and TRBJ2-7; 8 bases are a match to TRBD2. Germline lookup yields CDR1 SQVTM and CDR2 ANQGSEA. This CDR3 is built from 14 residues. V shed 4 bases and J 3 bases; nucleotides not matched to a gene: 8. In DNA form, the CDR3 reads TGCAGCGTTGTTAGTAGCGGGATTCACTACGAGCAGTACTTC. This sequence encodes CSVVSSGIHYEQYF.

This clonotype was recorded a few times. DNA of the CDR3: TGCAGTGCTAGACTGTCAGGAACTAATTCACCCCTCCACTTT. It encodes CSARLSGTNSPLHF. The chain employs TRBV20-1 and TRBJ1-6; D gene uncertain. Trimming pared 2 bases from V and 6 bases from J, leaving 11 bases between. Germline CDR1 DFQATT, CDR2 SNEGSKA (reference sequence). The CDR3 has 14 residues.

To note about this clonotype: One end of the junction fails to match germline, which may point to a read error. This rearrangement joins TRBV5-1 to TRBJ2-7; TRBD2 is a possible D gene (6 bases). CDR1 SGHRS and CDR2 YFSETQ come from the germline V gene. The CDR3 is made up of 14 amino acids. The CDR3 DNA reads TGCGCCAGCAGGTTGGGGACTTACTCCTACGAGCAGTACTTC. Translation: CASRLGTYSYEQYF.

This clonotype was observed many times. This chain links TRBV5-8 with TRBJ2-7, with 11 positions matching TRBD2. The CDR3 spans 17 residues. Germline V gene lookup returns CDR1 SGHTS and CDR2 YDEGEE. Germline trimming cut 0 bases from V and 0 bases from J; bases unmatched to any gene: 5. CDR3 residues: CASSLGLAGGASYEQYV. The CDR3 nucleotides are TGTGCCAGCAGCTTGGGGCTAGCGGGGGGTGCCTCCTACGAGCAGTACGTC.

At least ten counts were recorded for this clonotype. The DNA for the CDR3 is TGTGCCAGCAGTGAGGACAGAGATCAGCCCCAGCATTTT. Its protein is CASSEDRDQPQHF. The chain combines TRBV2 with TRBJ1-5; perhaps TRBD1 as D (6 bases). CDR3 length equals 13 residues. Germline loops: CDR1 SNHLY, CDR2 FYNNEI. Deletions cut 3 bases from V and 5 bases from J, with 8 bases between.

This clonotype was counted ten times or more. V usage is TRBV29-1 and J usage is TRBJ2-1; a possible D gene is TRBD2 (7 bases). Germline CDR1 is SQVTM and CDR2 is ANQGSEA. Trimming left V 5 bases short and J 9 bases short, with 20 bases between. This CDR3 comprises 14 residues. The CDR3 region has the DNA TGCAGCGTTCCTTGGGGGCGGGGGTACGGTGAGCAGTTCTTC. It is translated as CSVPWGRGYGEQFF.

This clonotype has a single count. This chain joins TRBV5-5 and TRBJ2-5, with a possible D match to TRBD1 (6 bases). With 5 bases removed from V and 5 bases from J, the gap between germline ends came to 22 bases. Germline V CDR1 and CDR2: SGHKS, YYEKEE (reference sequence). This CDR3 is 16 amino acids long. The DNA of the CDR3 is TGTGCCAGCAGTACCAGGGGCTCGGGGATTAACGAGACCCAGTACTTC. It codes for CASSTRGSGINETQYF.

The chain employs TRBV12-3 or TRBV12-4 and TRBJ1-1, with D possibly being TRBD1 (6 bases). The CDR3 length is 15 residues. The V end lost 5 bases, the J end lost 1 base, and 14 bases lay between the germline ends. CDR3 DNA: TGTGCCAGCAGTCCAACACTCAGGGGGAACACTGAAGCTTTCTTT. Its protein product is CASSPTLRGNTEAFF.

This chain joins TRBV15 and TRBJ2-3; tentatively, D is TRBD1 or TRBD2 (5 bases each). Trimming pared 0 bases from V and 4 bases from J, leaving 8 bases between. CDR1 LNHNV and CDR2 YYDKDF come from the germline V gene (reference sequence). The CDR3 extends over 14 amino acids. CDR3 in amino acids: CATSRDTGPDTQYF. The CDR3 coding sequence is TGTGCCACCAGCAGAGATACGGGGCCAGATACGCAGTATTTT.

This clonotype has a handful of counts. V is TRBV12-3 or TRBV12-4 and J is TRBJ2-1; tentative D call: TRBD2 (7 bases). Trimming took off 3 bases at V and 4 bases at J, with 16 bases between the two ends. CDR3 length: 16 residues. CDR3 sequence (DNA): TGTGCCAGCAGTTTTTCCTCGGGGAGGGGGTACAATGAGCAGTTCTTC. Translating it yields CASSFSSGRGYNEQFF.

At least ten counts were recorded for this clonotype. The chain links TRBV3-1 to TRBJ1-4; 9 bases match TRBD1. J lost 3 bases, V lost 3 bases, and 5 bases had no gene match. Per the germline V gene, CDR1 is LGHDT and CDR2 is YNNKEL (reference sequence). The CDR3 consists of 16 residues. The CDR3 sequence: CASSQDRGYANEKLFF. CDR3 DNA sequence: TGTGCCAGCAGCCAGGACAGGGGATATGCTAATGAAAAACTGTTTTTT.

This clonotype showed up just a few times. The genes are TRBV12-3 or TRBV12-4 and TRBJ2-3, with D perhaps matching TRBD1 (6 bases). There are 14 residues in the CDR3. Trimming took 5 bases from V and 2 from J, leaving 11 bases between them. For the CDR3, the DNA is TGTGCCAGCAGTAGCAGGGGCAACACAGATACGCAGTATTTT. It is translated as CASSSRGNTDTQYF.

This clonotype was observed a handful of times. The DNA of the CDR3 is TGTGCCAGCAGCCTCTGGACTGGGTATGGCTACACCTTC. Protein sequence: CASSLWTGYGYTF. The chain has TRBV5-6 and TRBJ1-2; D uncertain. The CDR3 is 13 residues long. V lost 4 bases and J lost 5, with 12 bases in between. The germline CDR1 and CDR2 sequences are SGHDT and YYEEEE.

This clonotype is a singleton in its sample. The rearrangement uses TRBV27 and TRBJ2-7, with 12 nucleotides matching TRBD2. Germline assignment: CDR1 MNHEY and CDR2 SMNVEV (reference sequence). The trim removed 6 bases at V and 2 bases at J, leaving 11 bases unmatched. The CDR3 is 17 residues long. For the CDR3, the DNA is TGTGCCAGCAGGCCACTAGCGGGAGGTATCCTACCCTACGAGCAGTACTTC. It specifies CASRPLAGGILPYEQYF.

This clonotype was observed a handful of times. The chain is built from TRBV7-2 and TRBJ2-3; TRBD2 matches at 10 bases. CDR3 length: 17 amino acids. The V and J ends lost 5 bases and 0 bases, in that order; junction bases with no gene match: 8. From germline, CDR1 is SGHTA and CDR2 FQGNSA. CDR3 amino acids: CASSRTTSGVSTDTQYF. CDR3 in DNA: TGTGCCAGCAGCCGAACCACTAGCGGGGTTAGCACAGATACGCAGTATTTT.

V and J are TRBV7-2 and TRBJ2-7; TRBD2 is a possible D gene (5 bases). The germline V and J ends were trimmed by 1 base and 2 bases, with 9 bases remaining between them. Germline-derived CDR1 and CDR2 are SGHTA and FQGNSA. The CDR3 totals 14 residues. The CDR3 DNA reads TGTGCCAGCAGCTTAGATATAGCGACCTACGAGCAGTACTTC. Translating it yields CASSLDIATYEQYF.

The sample holds a few counts of this clonotype. This rearrangement joins TRBV7-2 to TRBJ1-1, with D uncertain. Germline V gene lookup returns CDR1 SGHTA and CDR2 FQGNSA. V was clipped by 2 bases and J by 0 bases, with 7 bases between them. This CDR3 is 14 amino acids long. CDR3 in DNA: TGTGCCAGCAGCTTATTCCAGCTGAACACTGAAGCTTTCTTT. Translating it yields CASSLFQLNTEAFF.

This clonotype showed up just a few times. The chain is built from TRBV20-1 and TRBJ2-7, with D possibly being TRBD2 (5 bases). Trimming pared 2 bases from V and 3 bases from J, leaving 8 bases between. The CDR3 has 12 residues. Germline CDR1 and CDR2: DFQATT and SNEGSKA (reference sequence). CDR3 bases: TGCAGTGCTAGATTCGGGGTCTACGAGCAGTACTTC. Amino acids: CSARFGVYEQYF.

The CDR3 coding sequence is TGTGCCAGCAGCTTAGCAGTCTGGCAGGTGGACAATGAGCAGTTCTTC. Translating gives CASSLAVWQVDNEQFF. This chain connects TRBV7-8 to TRBJ2-1; no definite D call. V lost 0 bases and J lost 5, with 14 bases in between. Germline loops: CDR1 SGHVS, CDR2 FQNEAQ. The CDR3 loop spans 16 amino acids. Combining the CDR3 with reference TRBV7-8 and TRBJ2-1 gives the whole variable domain GAGVSQSPRYKVAKRGQDVALRCDPISGHVSLFWYQQALGQGPEFLTYFQNEAQLDKSGLPSDRFFAERPEGSVSTLKIQRTQQEDSAVYLCASSLAVWQVDNEQFFGPGTRLTVL.

This clonotype was seen a few times. The genes are TRBV7-2 and TRBJ2-5; D is possibly TRBD2 (5 bases). The CDR3 runs 15 residues. Germline values: CDR1 SGHTA, CDR2 FQGNSA. V was cut by 2 bases and J by 10 bases, with 20 bases left in between. The CDR3 coding sequence is TGTGCCAGCAGCTTACCCCGGGGTTCCCCTATCGGCCAGTACTTC. It codes for CASSLPRGSPIGQYF.

This chain connects TRBV18 to TRBJ1-4; D may be TRBD1 (6 bases). Trimming took off 3 bases at V and 8 bases at J, with 16 bases between the two ends. Germline V gene data show CDR1 as KGHSH and CDR2 as LQKENI. This CDR3 region has 15 residues. CDR3 region: CASSPDSQWGEKLFF. CDR3 nucleotides: TGTGCCAGCTCACCGGACAGCCAGTGGGGGGAAAAACTGTTTTTT.

This clonotype was picked up many times. V and J are TRBV7-2 and TRBJ2-7; D is uncertain. This CDR3 has 14 residues. Germline CDR1 SGHTA, CDR2 FQGNSA. The germline V and J ends were trimmed by 5 bases and 0 bases, with 11 bases remaining between them. The DNA of the CDR3 is TGTGCCAGCAGCCCCTACAGAAGCTCCTACGAGCAGTACTTC. It yields the protein CASSPYRSSYEQYF.

This clonotype was picked up many times. This chain's CDR3 is CASSALTSGEETQYF. The CDR3 coding sequence is TGTGCCAGCAGCGCATTGACTAGCGGAGAAGAGACCCAGTACTTC. The chain links TRBV7-2 to TRBJ2-5, with 9 positions matching TRBD2. The CDR3 runs 15 residues. Germline loops: CDR1 SGHTA, CDR2 FQGNSA. The junction had 7 bases not matched to a gene; V was cut back by 5 bases and J by 3 bases.

This clonotype has just a few counts. The chain recombines TRBV29-1 with TRBJ2-2; D unresolved. Trimming removed 5 bases at V and 2 bases at J, with 9 bases between. CDR3 length: 13 amino acids. Per the germline V gene, CDR1 is SQVTM and CDR2 is ANQGSEA. This chain's CDR3 is CSVPSGNTGELFF. In nucleotides, the CDR3 is TGCAGCGTTCCTTCCGGCAACACCGGGGAGCTGTTTTTT.

V is TRBV6-1 and J is TRBJ2-3; 8 positions match TRBD2. The CDR3 has 16 amino acids. V was pared by 2 bases and J by 3 bases, with 7 bases of the junction left unmatched. Germline values: CDR1 MNHNS, CDR2 SASEGT. The CDR3 DNA follows: TGTGCCAGCAGTGAATTGAGCGGGAGTACGACAGATACGCAGTATTTT. Translated: CASSELSGSTTDTQYF.

The V and J genes are TRBV4-3 and TRBJ1-4; the D is unclear. The CDR3 runs 13 residues. Per the germline V gene, CDR1 is LGHNA and CDR2 is YSLEER. V lost 8 bases to trimming and J lost 5 bases, with 12 bases between them. As DNA, the CDR3 is TGCGCCAGCTCCCGTGGGTTAAATGAAAAACTGTTTTTT. It is translated as CASSRGLNEKLFF.